These T cell receptor beta chains were read from a single sample in a study of beta chain features in type 1 diabetes. Clones were sequenced by immunoSEQ multiplex PCR, and TCRdb holds only the in-frame ones, with some missing. Here the sample spans 150,000 to 200,000 clones, 9% to 10% being singletons. Sequenced input: central memory CD4+ T cells from blood. Receptor source: a woman aged 18-29 years in good health. The CDR3 runs from the conserved cysteine through the conserved F or W. D genes are given only for firm matches. Clone size, where shown, is once, few, many, or a class for clones that have expanded.

TRBD2	TRBV5-1	-	TRBJ2-2	TGCGCCAGCAGCCTGGGACTAGCGGGAGGCACCGGGGAGCTGTTTTTT	CASSLGLAGGTGELFF
TRBD2	TRBV5-1	-	TRBJ2-2	TGCGCCAGCAGCTTGGGCCCTAGCGGGAGTGGAGCCGGGGAGCTGTTTTTT	CASSLGPSGSGAGELFF
TRBD2	TRBV18	-	TRBJ2-7	TGTGCCAGCTCAGCAAATCGCGGGAGCGCGACTTCCTACGAGCAGTACTTC	CASSANRGSATSYEQYF
TRBD2	TRBV5-4	-	TRBJ2-7	TGTGCCAGCAGCTTCACCTTAGGCGGGAGTCGCTCCTACGAGCAGTACTTC	CASSFTLGGSRSYEQYF
-	TRBV7-9	-	TRBJ2-2	TGTGCCAGCAGCTCGGCAGGGTCGGGGAACACCGGGGAGCTGTTTTTT	CASSSAGSGNTGELFF
TRBD2	TRBV30	few	TRBJ2-1	TGTGCCTGGAATCCTAGCGGGAACCTCTACAATGAGCAGTTCTTC	CAWNPSGNLYNEQFF
TRBD2	TRBV19	few	TRBJ2-3	TGTGCCAGTAAGTCGGCTAGCGGGGCTAATACGCAGTATTTT	CASKSASGANTQYF
TRBD2	TRBV9	few	TRBJ2-3	TGTGCCAGCAGCGTAGGAGGGAGGGCCGTAGATACGCAGTATTTT	CASSVGGRAVDTQYF
TRBD2	TRBV7-2	-	TRBJ2-3	TGTGCCAGCAGCCAAGGTCGGGCGGGAGAACCAGATACGCAGTATTTT	CASSQGRAGEPDTQYF
-	TRBV5-4	-	TRBJ2-2	TGTGCCAGCAGCTTCTTAACCGGGGAGCTGTTTTTT	CASSFLTGELFF
TRBD1	TRBV7-6	-	TRBJ2-5	TGTGCCAGCAGCTCACCGGGACAGGGCCAAGAGACCCAGTACTTC	CASSSPGQGQETQYF
TRBD2	TRBV2	-	TRBJ2-4	TGTGCCAGCAGTGAACGGGGGGTGAGGGGAAACATTCAGTACTTC	CASSERGVRGNIQYF
-	TRBV6-6	-	TRBJ2-7	TGTGCCGTTTCACGGCACCCAGGCGAGCAGTACTTC	CAVSRHPGEQYF
TRBD2	TRBV30	few	TRBJ2-1	TGTGCCTGGAACCTTCTAGCGGGAGGGCCGAGTGAGCAGTTCTTC	CAWNLLAGGPSEQFF
TRBD2	TRBV7-2	-	TRBJ2-3	TGTGCCAGCAGCTCCCATAGCGGGGGTCCAGATACGCAGTATTTT	CASSSHSGGPDTQYF
-	TRBV21-1	-	TRBJ2-7	TGTGCCAGCAGCAAAAAGGGGAACAGGCGATGTTCCCCGTTC	CASSKKGNRRCSPF
-	TRBV1	-	TRBJ2-3	TGCACCAGCAATGAGACTAGCGGGGGGCGGACAGATACGCAGTATTTT	CTSNETSGGRTDTQYF
TRBD1	TRBV5-1	-	TRBJ2-6	TGCGCCAGCAGCTTGGCCGGGACAGGGGGCTCTGGGGCCAACGTCCTGACTTTC	CASSLAGTGGSGANVLTF
-	TRBV5-1	-	TRBJ2-5	TGCGCCAGCAGCTTTGGTAGCGGCGCTCGGGAGACCCAGTACTTC	CASSFGSGARETQYF
-	TRBV6-1	-	TRBJ2-7	TGTGCCAGCACAGCGTCCTACGAGCAGTACTTC	CASTASYEQYF
-	TRBV6-5	-	TRBJ1-4	TGTGCCAGCACCCGGGCCAGGGGCGAAAAACTGTTTTTT	CASTRARGEKLFF
-	TRBV18	few	TRBJ2-5	TGTGCCAGCTCACGAACCGAGGAAGAGACCCAGTACTTC	CASSRTEEETQYF
-	TRBV19	-	TRBJ1-3	TGTGCCAGTAGTACCAGCGGGCCGTTAAACACCATATATTTT	CASSTSGPLNTIYF
TRBD2	TRBV2	few	TRBJ2-5	TGTGCCAGCAGACTCGGACTAGCCGACCCGGAGACCCAGTACTTC	CASRLGLADPETQYF
TRBD1	TRBV4-1	few	TRBJ1-6	TGCGCCAGCAGCCCGCGGGACGGGGACAGGGATAATTCACCCCTCCACTTT	CASSPRDGDRDNSPLHF
-	TRBV5-1	-	TRBJ2-6	TGCGCCAGCAGCTCCTTGACAGGCATGAACTCTGGGGCCAACGTCCTGACTTTC	CASSSLTGMNSGANVLTF
-	TRBV4-1	few	TRBJ2-3	TGCGCCAGCAGCCAAACCCCGACTAGCACAGATACGCAGTATTTT	CASSQTPTSTDTQYF
TRBD1	TRBV7-9	few	TRBJ2-7	TGTGCCAGCAGATCCGGGACAGGCACCTCCTACGAGCAGTACTTC	CASRSGTGTSYEQYF
-	TRBV2	few	TRBJ2-3	TGTGCCAGCAGCCTGGGACTCCCAACGCAGTATTTT	CASSLGLPTQYF
TRBD2	TRBV5-1	few	TRBJ2-1	TGCGCCAGCAGCTTCACTAGCGGGAGGGCTAATGAGCAGTTCTTC	CASSFTSGRANEQFF
-	TRBV5-4	few	TRBJ1-6	TGTGCCGGTTCAGGGGAGCGGGGGAGTTCACCCCTCCACTTT	CAGSGERGSSPLHF
TRBD1	TRBV9	-	TRBJ1-1	TGTGCCAGCAGCGCCATGACAGGGTCTGAAGCTTTCTTT	CASSAMTGSEAFF
TRBD1	TRBV27	few	TRBJ1-2	TGTGCCAGCAGTGCAACTGACAGGGCAGGCGGCTACACCTTC	CASSATDRAGGYTF
-	TRBV29-1	many	TRBJ2-2	TGCAGCGTTGAAAAACAGTTGAACACCGGGGAGCTGTTTTTT	CSVEKQLNTGELFF
-	TRBV4-1	-	TRBJ2-3	TGCGCCAGCAGCCAACTGCAGGCTAGCACTATAGATACGCAGTATTTT	CASSQLQASTIDTQYF
TRBD2	TRBV7-3	few	TRBJ2-2	TGTGCCAGCAGCTTAAGCGGGGGATTCACCGGGGAGCTGTTTTTT	CASSLSGGFTGELFF
TRBD1	TRBV30	-	TRBJ1-2	TGTGCCTGGCGGACAGGGGGCGCGCCCGGCTACACCTTC	CAWRTGGAPGYTF
TRBD1	TRBV5-1	-	TRBJ2-1	TGCGCCAGCAGCCGGGACAGGGACTACAATGAGCAGTTCTTC	CASSRDRDYNEQFF
-	TRBV30	few	TRBJ1-1	TGTGCCTGGATGGGCCGAGGACAGATGAACACTGAAGCTTTCTTT	CAWMGRGQMNTEAFF
-	TRBV19	few	TRBJ2-1	TGTGCCAGTAGTATATCCAGGGCTAGCGATGAGCAGTTCTTC	CASSISRASDEQFF
-	TRBV19	few	TRBJ2-5	TGTGCCAACGACAGGATTGAGACCCAGTACTTC	CANDRIETQYF
-	TRBV18	-	TRBJ1-4	TGTGCCAGCTCACCACCGACTCGGGGTGAAAAACTGTTTTTT	CASSPPTRGEKLFF